These 15 T cell receptor beta chains were all obtained from the same sample, sequenced in a study of blood T cell repertoires in COVID-19. Using immunoSEQ multiplex PCR, the repertoire was profiled, and TCRdb retains in-frame clones only, with some absent. Found here are just over 150,000 clones, roughly four fifths of them singletons; the top ten hold around a fifth. The sequencing sample was made of peripheral blood. These receptors were collected from a woman of 80 years or more with acute or convalescent COVID-19.

The rearrangement joins TRBV29-1 to TRBJ2-1; TRBD2 matches at 15 bases. V shed 6 bases, J shed 8 bases, and the junction held 5 bases outside the gene matches. CDR1 is SQVTM, CDR2 ANQGSEA, per germline. The length of the CDR3 is 14 residues. CDR3 nucleotides: TGCAGCGTCGGGGGACTAGCGGGAGGCGATGAGCAGTTCTTC. Encoded protein: CSVGGLAGGDEQFF.

V is TRBV6-5 and J is TRBJ1-2; 7 nucleotides match TRBD1. Trimming cost V 5 bases and J 8 bases; bases outside gene matches: 8. The CDR3 length is 13 residues. Looked up from germline, CDR1 is MNHEY and CDR2 is SVGAGI. DNA of the CDR3: TGTGCCAGCAGTCAAAGGACAGGTAGCGGCTACACCTTC. Its translation: CASSQRTGSGYTF.

As to this clone: Other DNA sequences of this sample code for an identical CDR3. This chain links TRBV5-1 with TRBJ1-4, with 7 bases identical to TRBD1. This CDR3 is built from 15 residues. Trimming cost V 3 bases and J 5 bases; bases outside gene matches: 7. Germline V lookup: CDR1 SGHRS, CDR2 YFSETQ. The CDR3 bases are TGCGCCAGCAGCTCTGCGACAGGGCCAAATGAAAAACTGTTTTTT. It encodes CASSSATGPNEKLFF.

The rearrangement uses TRBV5-1 and TRBJ1-2; 9 positions agree with TRBD1. Trimming at V came to 2 bases and at J to 7 bases, leaving 0 bases not matched to a gene. Per the germline V gene, CDR1 is SGHRS and CDR2 is YFSETQ. CDR3 length equals 12 residues. DNA of the CDR3: TGCGCCAGCAGCTTACAGGGGGCTGGCTACACCTTC. As protein: CASSLQGAGYTF.

The chain uses TRBV21-1 and TRBJ2-7; TRBD2 is the table's D call and was not checked against the DNA. TRBV21-1 is labeled a pseudogene. The CDR3 contains 11 residues. The CDR3: CASSAIYEQYF. The CDR3 DNA reads as TGTGCCAGCAGCGCGATCTACGAGCAGTACTTC.

The chain employs TRBV18 and TRBJ2-7, with 14 bases aligning to TRBD2. The J segment lost 4 bases and the V segment lost 6 bases, leaving 5 bases of the junction unmatched. Per germline, CDR1 KGHSH and CDR2 LQKENI. CDR3 size: 15 residues. The CDR3 DNA is TGTGCCAGCTCTACGGGGACTAGCGGGAGTTACGAGCAGTACTTC. It translates to CASSTGTSGSYEQYF.

CDR3 in amino acids: CASSYGRLTRNEAFF. CDR3 in DNA: TGTGCCAGCAGTTATGGCCGACTCACCCGGAACGAAGCTTTCTTT. V is TRBV6-5 and J is TRBJ1-1; D uncertain. With 3 bases removed from V and 8 bases from J, the gap between germline ends came to 19 bases. This CDR3 comprises 15 residues. In germline, CDR1 is MNHEY, CDR2 SVGAGI.

This clone occurred once. The chain uses TRBV15 and TRBJ2-1; TRBD2 aligns across 8 bases. The CDR3 length is 16 residues. With V trimmed by 0 bases and J by 3 bases, 4 bases remained unmatched. Germline CDR1 reads LNHNV; CDR2 reads YYDKDF (reference sequence). The CDR3 sequence is CATSRDSGLGYNEQFF. The DNA of the CDR3 is TGTGCCACCAGCAGAGATTCGGGACTAGGCTACAATGAGCAGTTCTTC.

The chain links TRBV4-3 to TRBJ2-7; 7 positions match TRBD2. CDR1 and CDR2 (germline): LGHNA, YSLEER. The V gene end was trimmed by 0 bases and the J gene end by 4 bases; junction bases not matched to a gene: 6. This CDR3 comprises 15 residues. This chain's CDR3 is CASSQDATAGYEQYF. For the CDR3, the DNA is TGCGCCAGCAGCCAAGATGCCACAGCGGGGTACGAGCAGTACTTC.

The rearrangement links TRBV18 to TRBJ1-4, with 7 bases identical to TRBD1. V lost 3 bases and J lost 5; bases outside the gene matches: 3. Germline values: CDR1 KGHSH, CDR2 LQKENI. The CDR3 has 14 residues. The CDR3 DNA reads TGTGCCAGCTCACCGACAGGGCTAAATGAAAAACTGTTTTTT. Protein: CASSPTGLNEKLFF.

The gene calls are TRBV19 and TRBJ2-1, with 8 bases fitting TRBD2. From germline, CDR1 is LNHDA and CDR2 SQIVND (reference sequence). The V segment lost 4 bases and the J segment 5 bases; nucleotides outside the gene matches: 4. The CDR3 consists of 14 residues. The CDR3: CASSKRELHNEQFF. The CDR3 nucleotides are TGTGCCAGTAGTAAGCGGGAGCTTCACAATGAGCAGTTCTTC.

The J gene is TRBJ2-7, the V gene TRBV7-2, with 8 bases that match TRBD1. Per the germline V gene, CDR1 is SGHTA and CDR2 is FQGNSA. With V trimmed by 5 bases and J by 8 bases, 8 bases remained unmatched. This CDR3 contains 13 residues. DNA for the CDR3: TGTGCCAGCAGCACCGGACAGGGACAACAGCAGTACTTC. Protein sequence: CASSTGQGQQQYF.

V usage is TRBV19 and J usage is TRBJ2-5; perhaps TRBD1 as D (6 bases). CDR3 length: 17 amino acids. The V gene lost 5 bases and the J gene lost 4 bases, with 23 bases spanning the gap. Germline values: CDR1 LNHDA, CDR2 SQIVND (reference sequence). The CDR3 DNA is TGTGCCAGTAGTCTGAAGGCGACACAGGGAGAACGAGAGACCCAGTACTTC. Translating gives CASSLKATQGERETQYF.

This clone was seen ten or more times. J is TRBJ2-1 and V is TRBV10-2; TRBD2 agrees at 9 bases. Germline V lookup: CDR1 WSHSY, CDR2 SAAADI. The CDR3 runs 15 residues. V was clipped by 2 bases and J by 9 bases; unmatched bases: 8. The CDR3 DNA sequence: TGCGCCAGCAGTGAGCCGGGACTAGCTTTAACTGAGCAGTTCTTC. This translates into CASSEPGLALTEQFF.

The V and J genes are TRBV6-5 and TRBJ1-1; D possibly corresponds to TRBD1 (6 bases). Germline V gene data show CDR1 as MNHEY and CDR2 as SVGAGI. This CDR3 has 15 amino acids. V shed 1 base and J shed 1 base, with 10 bases lying between them. CDR3 protein: CASSYFGGQNTEAFF. Here the CDR3 DNA reads TGTGCCAGCAGTTACTTCGGGGGGCAGAACACTGAAGCTTTCTTT.